A selection of T cell receptor beta chains follows, all from one sample in a study of blood T cells in healthy people across ages. TCRdb redid the calling of the 5' RACE reads with MiXCR, one entry per CDR3 protein. The top ten clones hold 17% of a sample with approximately 810,000 distinct CDR3 sequences, under 30% of them seen once. The sequencing sample was made of blood. Receptors were obtained from a woman older than 75 in good health. Both conserved end residues are part of each CDR3. The D gene is left open where the match is weak. Not every row has a clone size; where given, it reads once, few, many or a size class.

clone_size,d_call,v_call,j_call,cdr3_aa,cdr3_nt
-,-,TRBV30,TRBJ1-2,CAWGGPSYRKYGYTF,TGTGCCTGGGGGGGGCCATCCTACAGAAAGTATGGCTACACCTTC
-,TRBD2,TRBV5-6,TRBJ2-3,CASSLEGLAGNTDTQYF,TGTGCCAGCAGCCTGGAGGGACTAGCGGGGAACACAGATACGCAGTATTTT
many,-,TRBV29-1,TRBJ2-1,CSGVAVDEQFF,TGCAGCGGGGTAGCGGTGGATGAGCAGTTCTTC
few,-,TRBV20-1,TRBJ2-2,CSAKQGGNTGELFF,TGCAGTGCTAAACAGGGAGGAAACACCGGGGAGCTGTTTTTT
-,-,TRBV20-1,TRBJ1-5,CSARGHFNQPQHF,TGCAGTGCGAGGGGACACTTTAATCAGCCCCAGCATTTT
few,TRBD2,TRBV11-2,TRBJ2-7,CASSPQRGASYEQYF,TGTGCCAGCAGCCCTCAGCGGGGGGCCTCCTACGAGCAGTACTTC
-,TRBD2,TRBV7-8,TRBJ2-5,CASSLGGTSGGHTQYF,TGTGCCAGCAGCTTAGGGGGGACTAGCGGGGGGCATACGCAGTACTTC
-,-,TRBV6-5,TRBJ1-6,CASSPVKTAPLHF,TGTGCCAGCAGCCCAGTAAAAACAGCGCCCCTCCACTTT
many,TRBD1,TRBV12-3/TRBV12-4,TRBJ1-6,CASSLPGGSSPLHF,TGTGCCAGCAGTTTACCAGGGGGCAGCTCACCCCTCCACTTT
many,TRBD1,TRBV3-1,TRBJ2-7,CASSPGTGARKRNEQYF,TGTGCCAGCAGTCCCGGGACAGGGGCCCGTAAGAGGAACGAGCAGTACTTC
many,-,TRBV15,TRBJ1-5,CATSRDAGQPQHF,TGTGCCACCAGCAGAGACGCCGGGCAGCCCCAGCATTTT
many,-,TRBV7-2,TRBJ1-2,CASSRPGRFPGSSLEGYTF,TGTGCCAGCAGCCGACCGGGGCGGTTTCCGGGGAGCTCGCTCGAGGGCTACACCTTC
many,-,TRBV4-3,TRBJ1-2,CASSPTDTASYGYTF,TGCGCCAGCAGCCCTACTGATACAGCCTCCTATGGCTACACCTTC
many,-,TRBV7-2,TRBJ2-5,CASSFRRTSQETQYF,TGTGCCAGCAGCTTCCGTAGGACCTCCCAAGAGACCCAGTACTTC
-,TRBD2,TRBV24-1,TRBJ2-3,CATSDLAGDGTDTQYF,TGTGCCACCAGTGACTTAGCGGGGGACGGCACAGATACGCAGTATTTT
many,-,TRBV12-3/TRBV12-4,TRBJ2-1,CASSYMREEQFF,TGTGCCAGCAGTTACATGCGGGAAGAGCAGTTCTTC
-,-,TRBV15,TRBJ2-3,CATSRDRAADTQYF,TGTGCCACCAGCAGAGATAGAGCGGCAGATACGCAGTATTTT
-,-,TRBV11-2,TRBJ1-1,CASSLDRHSTEAFF,TGTGCCAGCAGCTTAGATAGGCACTCCACTGAAGCTTTCTTT
many,-,TRBV20-1,TRBJ2-1,CSATSGGVGNEQFF,TGCAGTGCCACCAGCGGAGGGGTAGGCAATGAGCAGTTCTTC
once,TRBD1,TRBV14,TRBJ2-7,CASSLSGGTGAPYEQYF,TGTGCCAGCAGCCTCTCAGGCGGGACAGGGGCCCCCTACGAGCAGTACTTC
many,TRBD2,TRBV7-2,TRBJ2-3,CASSSIGTSGGQDDTQYF,TGTGCCAGCAGCTCGATAGGGACTAGCGGGGGTCAGGACGATACGCAGTATTTT
many,-,TRBV18,TRBJ2-3,CASSLGSARTDTQYF,TGTGCCAGCTCACTCGGAAGCGCCCGCACAGATACGCAGTATTTT
-,-,TRBV20-1,TRBJ1-5,CSAAQGGGDQPQHF,TGCAGTGCAGCCCAGGGAGGCGGCGATCAGCCCCAGCATTTT
many,-,TRBV6-1,TRBJ2-7,CASSRDRGSYEQYF,TGTGCCAGCAGTAGGGACCGGGGCTCCTACGAGCAGTACTTC
many,-,TRBV4-3,TRBJ1-5,CASSPGPGSGNQPQHF,TGCGCCAGCAGCCCGGGACCCGGGTCCGGCAATCAGCCCCAGCATTTT
many,TRBD2,TRBV5-1,TRBJ2-1,CASSLLGGGGGNEQFF,TGCGCCAGCAGCTTGTTGGGCGGGGGGGGAGGCAATGAGCAGTTCTTC
many,-,TRBV5-1,TRBJ2-7,CASSGRMGGSYEQYF,TGCGCCAGCAGCGGGCGGATGGGGGGCTCCTACGAGCAGTACTTC